This T cell receptor beta chain was sequenced in a study of beta chain features in type 1 diabetes. Study details: The examined sorted cells totaled roughly 110,000,000 across samples. Whole-study findings and limits: TCRB CDR3s from Type 1 diabetes patients were moderately but significantly shorter in all four CD4+ subsets. TCRB rearrangement may or may not be influenced by HLA type; here this remained unresolved.

The entirety of the isolated RNA underwent reverse transcription, so expressed TCRB transcripts were sequenced. Sequenced by immunoSEQ multiplex PCR; TCRdb stores in-frame clones only, minus some. The repertoire holds some 190,000 clones, 7.8% seen once, with approximately 0.85% in the top ten. Via the markers CD45RO/CCR7/CD25/CD127/CD95/CD27, stem cell-like memory, regulatory, central memory and naive CD4+ cells were sorted. Ten or more counts support this clone. No antigen is known for it. The V and J ends lost 5 bases and 3 bases respectively, with 14 bases between them. Germline CDR1 and CDR2: ENHRY and SYGVKD. This CDR3 region has 14 residues.

This chain uses TRBV10-3 with TRBJ2-7; D may be TRBD1 (6 bases). The sequenced sample was central memory CD4+ T cells from blood. This sequence was found in a woman aged 40 to 50 with type 1 diabetes. CDR3 amino acids: CAISLQGGGYEQYF. The CDR3 nucleotides are TGTGCCATCAGTTTACAGGGCGGAGGCTACGAGCAGTACTTC.